This T cell receptor beta chain was captured in a study of patients and donors after allogeneic stem cell transplantation. Germline CDR1 SGHTA, CDR2 FQGNSA. The CDR3 consists of 14 residues. Trimming removed 2 bases from V and 2 bases from J; junction bases left unmatched: 2. TCRdb ran MiXCR on the RT-PCR reads and lists one entry per CDR3 protein. The data show about a million distinct CDR3 sequences, with about a sixth seen just once and 6% held by the top ten. This clonotype was sampled from a human donor who was either an allogeneic HSCT recipient or a stem cell or donor lymphocyte infusion donor (not recorded which). It is not recorded whose cells these are; they may come from a transplant donor. The V gene is TRBV7-2, the J gene TRBJ2-7, with TRBD2 matching over 8 bases. The sequencing input was blood, either unsorted or a sorted T cell fraction (not recorded which). CDR3 loop: CASSLRRGAYEQYF. The CDR3 DNA reads as TGTGCCAGCAGCTTAAGGCGGGGGGCCTACGAGCAGTACTTC.